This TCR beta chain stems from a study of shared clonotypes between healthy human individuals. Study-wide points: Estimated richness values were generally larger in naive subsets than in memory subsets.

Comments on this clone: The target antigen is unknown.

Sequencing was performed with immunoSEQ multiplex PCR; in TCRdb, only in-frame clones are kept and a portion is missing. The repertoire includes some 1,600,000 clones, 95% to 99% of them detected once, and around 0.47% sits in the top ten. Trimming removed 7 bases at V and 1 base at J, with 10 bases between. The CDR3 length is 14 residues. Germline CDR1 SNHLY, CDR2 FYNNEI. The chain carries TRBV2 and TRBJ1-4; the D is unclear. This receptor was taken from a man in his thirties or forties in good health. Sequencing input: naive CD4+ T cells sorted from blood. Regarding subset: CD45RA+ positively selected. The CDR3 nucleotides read TGTGCCAGCACGGGAACATTAACTAATGAAAAACTGTTTTTT. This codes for CASTGTLTNEKLFF.